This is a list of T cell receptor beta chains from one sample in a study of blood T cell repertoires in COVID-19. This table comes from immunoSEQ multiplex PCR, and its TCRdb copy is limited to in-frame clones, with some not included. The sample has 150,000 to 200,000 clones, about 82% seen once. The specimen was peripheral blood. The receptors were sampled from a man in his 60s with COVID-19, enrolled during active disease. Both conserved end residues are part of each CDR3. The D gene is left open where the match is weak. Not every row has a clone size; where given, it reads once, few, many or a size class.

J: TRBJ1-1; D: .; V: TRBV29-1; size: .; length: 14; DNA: TGCAGCGTTTCTAGACAGACCCAGAACACTGAAGCTTTCTTT; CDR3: CSVSRQTQNTEAFF
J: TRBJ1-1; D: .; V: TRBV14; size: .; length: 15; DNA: TGTGCCAGCAGCCAAGATCCAGGGATCATCACTGAAGCTTTCTTT; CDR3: CASSQDPGIITEAFF
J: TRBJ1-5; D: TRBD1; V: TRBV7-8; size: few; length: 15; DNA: TGTGCCAGCAGCCCGGGGACAGGGAGCAATCAGCCCCAGCATTTT; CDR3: CASSPGTGSNQPQHF
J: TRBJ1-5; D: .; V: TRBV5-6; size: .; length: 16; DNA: TGTGCCAGCAGCTCGATAGGACTCAATAGCAATCAGCCCCAGCATTTT; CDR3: CASSSIGLNSNQPQHF
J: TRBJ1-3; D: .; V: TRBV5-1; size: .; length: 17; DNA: TGCGCCAGCAGCTTTGGTATTCCAGGGGCGTCAGGAAACACCATATATTTT; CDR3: CASSFGIPGASGNTIYF
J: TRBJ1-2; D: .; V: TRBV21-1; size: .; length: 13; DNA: TGTGCCAGCAGCAAAAACAGCGGCTATGGCTACACCTTC; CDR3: CASSKNSGYGYTF
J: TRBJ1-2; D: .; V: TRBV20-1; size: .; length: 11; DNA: TGCGCCTTCAGATTCTTCTATGGCTACACCTTC; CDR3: CAFRFFYGYTF
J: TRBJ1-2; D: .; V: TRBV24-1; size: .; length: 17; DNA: TGTGCCACCAGTGACCGGCCCCGGATGGGAGGGGGTTTCGACTACACCTTC; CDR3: CATSDRPRMGGGFDYTF
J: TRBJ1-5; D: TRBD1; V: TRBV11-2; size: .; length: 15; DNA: TGTGCCAGCAGCTGGGGACAGGGGTCCAATCAGCCCCAGCATTTT; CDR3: CASSWGQGSNQPQHF
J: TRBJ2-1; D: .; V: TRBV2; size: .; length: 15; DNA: TGTGCCAGCAGTGACGAGGGTCCGGCGTACAATGAGCAGTTCTTC; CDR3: CASSDEGPAYNEQFF
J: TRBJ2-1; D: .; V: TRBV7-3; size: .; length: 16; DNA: TGTGCCAGCAGCTTAAGTCAAAGCGGAGGCTACAATGAGCAGTTCTTC; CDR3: CASSLSQSGGYNEQFF
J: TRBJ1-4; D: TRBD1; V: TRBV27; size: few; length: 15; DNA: TGTGCCAGCAGAAGGACAGGGGGGACTAATGAAAAACTGTTTTTT; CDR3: CASRRTGGTNEKLFF
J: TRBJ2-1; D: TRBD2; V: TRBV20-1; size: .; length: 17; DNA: TGCAGTGCTAGTCGACTAGCGGGGTCCAGCTCCTACAATGAGCAGTTCTTC; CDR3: CSASRLAGSSSYNEQFF
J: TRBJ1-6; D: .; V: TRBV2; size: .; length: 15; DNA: TGTGCCAGCACCGCCGCAGGTTCCATAAATTCACCCCTCCACTTT; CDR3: CASTAAGSINSPLHF
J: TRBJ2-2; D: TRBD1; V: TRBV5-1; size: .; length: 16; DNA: TGCGCCAGCAGCTCGATGACAGGGTTAGGGACCGGGGAGCTGTTTTTT; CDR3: CASSSMTGLGTGELFF
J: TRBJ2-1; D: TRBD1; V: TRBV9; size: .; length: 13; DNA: TGTGCCAGCGAAGGGGACAGACCCAATGAGCAGTTCTTC; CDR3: CASEGDRPNEQFF
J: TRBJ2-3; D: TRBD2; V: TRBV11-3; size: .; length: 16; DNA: TGTGCCAGCAGCCTCGGGCGGGGGATCATTACAGATACGCAGTATTTT; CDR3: CASSLGRGIITDTQYF
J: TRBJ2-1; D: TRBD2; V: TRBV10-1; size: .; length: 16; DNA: TGCGCCAGCAGTGGAAGGACTAGCGGGAGGAGGAATGAGCAGTTCTTC; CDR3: CASSGRTSGRRNEQFF
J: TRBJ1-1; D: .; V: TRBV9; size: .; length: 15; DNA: TGTGCCAGCAGCGTAGGTGTGGGGCCGGGCACTGAAGCTTTCTTT; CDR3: CASSVGVGPGTEAFF
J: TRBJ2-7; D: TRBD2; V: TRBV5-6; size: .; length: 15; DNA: TGTGCCAGCAGCTTGGTGGTTGGCGGGAGAGAAGGGCAGTACTTC; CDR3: CASSLVVGGREGQYF
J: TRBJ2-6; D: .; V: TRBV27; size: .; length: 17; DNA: TGTGCCAGCAGTCCCTCAGGGGGGATCACTGGGGCCAACGTCCTGACTTTC; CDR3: CASSPSGGITGANVLTF
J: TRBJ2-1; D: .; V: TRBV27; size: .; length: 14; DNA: TGTGCCAGCACCCTAAGTTGGCTGGGCGATGAGCAGTTCTTC; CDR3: CASTLSWLGDEQFF
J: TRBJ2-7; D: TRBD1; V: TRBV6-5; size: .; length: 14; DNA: TGTGCCAGCACCGAGGGACAGGGGGTCCACGAACAGTACTTC; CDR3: CASTEGQGVHEQYF
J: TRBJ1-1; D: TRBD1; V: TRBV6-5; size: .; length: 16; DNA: TGTGCCAGCAGTTACCGCGGACAGGCATCGAACACTGAAGCTTTCTTT; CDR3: CASSYRGQASNTEAFF
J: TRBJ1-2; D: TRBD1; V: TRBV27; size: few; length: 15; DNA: TGTGCCAGCAATTCCGGGACAGGGACGAACTATGGCTACACCTTC; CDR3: CASNSGTGTNYGYTF
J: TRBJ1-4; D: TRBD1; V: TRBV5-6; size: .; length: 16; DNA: TGTGCCAGCAGCTTGGGGGGACAGGTGATAAATGAAAAACTGTTTTTT; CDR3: CASSLGGQVINEKLFF
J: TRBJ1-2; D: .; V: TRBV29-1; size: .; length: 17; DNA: TGCAGCGTTGAAGCAGGGAGAGGCGGGGGCCTACTATCCGGCTACACCTTC; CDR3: CSVEAGRGGGLLSGYTF
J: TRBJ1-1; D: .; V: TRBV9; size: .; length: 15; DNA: TGTGCCAGCAGCGCCTCCTACGGTTCGAACGCTGAAGCTTTCTTT; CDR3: CASSASYGSNAEAFF
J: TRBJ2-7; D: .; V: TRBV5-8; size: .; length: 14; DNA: TGTGCCAGCAGCTTGGATGACAGGCACTACGAGCAGTACTTC; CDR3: CASSLDDRHYEQYF